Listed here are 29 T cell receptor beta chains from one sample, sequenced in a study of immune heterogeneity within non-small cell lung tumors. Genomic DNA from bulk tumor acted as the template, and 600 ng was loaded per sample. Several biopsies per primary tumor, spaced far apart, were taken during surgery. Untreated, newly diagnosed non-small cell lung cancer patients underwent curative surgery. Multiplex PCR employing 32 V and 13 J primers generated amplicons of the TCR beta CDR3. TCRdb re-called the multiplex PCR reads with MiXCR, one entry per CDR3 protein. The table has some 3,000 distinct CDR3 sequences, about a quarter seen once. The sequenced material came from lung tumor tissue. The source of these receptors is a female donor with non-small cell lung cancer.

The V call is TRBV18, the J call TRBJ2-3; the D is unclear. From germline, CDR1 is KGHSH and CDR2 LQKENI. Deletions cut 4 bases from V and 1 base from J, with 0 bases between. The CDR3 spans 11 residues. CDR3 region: CASSRTDTQYF. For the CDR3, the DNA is TGTGCCAGCTCACGCACAGATACGCAGTATTTT.

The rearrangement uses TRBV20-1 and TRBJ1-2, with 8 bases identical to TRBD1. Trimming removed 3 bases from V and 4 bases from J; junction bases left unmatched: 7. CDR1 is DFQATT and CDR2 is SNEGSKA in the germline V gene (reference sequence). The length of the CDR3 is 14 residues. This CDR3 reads CSASQVTGAYGYTF. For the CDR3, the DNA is TGCAGTGCTAGTCAGGTGACAGGGGCCTATGGCTACACCTTC.

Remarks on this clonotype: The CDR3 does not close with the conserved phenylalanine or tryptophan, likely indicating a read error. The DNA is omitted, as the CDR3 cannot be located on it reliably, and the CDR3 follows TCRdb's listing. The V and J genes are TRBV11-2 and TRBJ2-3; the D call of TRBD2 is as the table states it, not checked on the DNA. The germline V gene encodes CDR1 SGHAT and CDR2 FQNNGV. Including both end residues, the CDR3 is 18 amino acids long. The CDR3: CASSLDLGRGDYEQYFGP.

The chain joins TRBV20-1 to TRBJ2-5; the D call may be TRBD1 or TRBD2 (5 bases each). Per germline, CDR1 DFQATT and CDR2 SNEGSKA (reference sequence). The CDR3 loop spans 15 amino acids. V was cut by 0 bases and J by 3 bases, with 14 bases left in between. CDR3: CSARDTGTVKETQYF. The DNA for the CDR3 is TGCAGTGCTAGAGACACCGGGACCGTCAAAGAGACCCAGTACTTC.

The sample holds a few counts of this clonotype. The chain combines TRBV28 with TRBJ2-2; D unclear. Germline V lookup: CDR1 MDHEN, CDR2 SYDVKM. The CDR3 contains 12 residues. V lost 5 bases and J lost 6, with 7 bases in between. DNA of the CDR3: TGTGCCAGCAGTAGTGGGGCCGGGGAGCTGTTTTTT. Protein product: CASSSGAGELFF.

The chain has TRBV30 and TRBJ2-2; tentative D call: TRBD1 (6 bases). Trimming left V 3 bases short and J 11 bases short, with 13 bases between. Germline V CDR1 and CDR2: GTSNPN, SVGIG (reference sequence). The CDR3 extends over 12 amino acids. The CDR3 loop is CAWSSGAGELFF. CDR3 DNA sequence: TGTGCCTGGAGCTCAGGGGCAGGAGAGCTGTTTTTT.

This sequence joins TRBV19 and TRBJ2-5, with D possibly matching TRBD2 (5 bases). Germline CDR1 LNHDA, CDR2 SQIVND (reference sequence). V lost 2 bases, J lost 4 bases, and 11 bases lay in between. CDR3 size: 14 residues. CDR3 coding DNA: TGTGCCAGTAGTATAACTCTAGCCAGAGAGACCCAGTACTTC. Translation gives CASSITLARETQYF.

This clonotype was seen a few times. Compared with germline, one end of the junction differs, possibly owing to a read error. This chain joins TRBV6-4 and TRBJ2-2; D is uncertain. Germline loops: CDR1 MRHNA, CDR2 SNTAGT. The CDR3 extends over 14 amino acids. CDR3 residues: CASTDNSESGELFF. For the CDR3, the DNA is TGTGCCAGCACTGACAATTCCGAGTCTGGGGAGCTGTTTTTT.

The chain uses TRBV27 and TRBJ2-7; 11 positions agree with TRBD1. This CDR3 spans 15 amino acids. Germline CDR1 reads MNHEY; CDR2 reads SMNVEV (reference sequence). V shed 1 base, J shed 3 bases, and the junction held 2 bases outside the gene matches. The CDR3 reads CASSLYGTGGYEQYF. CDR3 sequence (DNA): TGTGCCAGCAGTTTATACGGGACAGGGGGCTACGAGCAGTACTTC.

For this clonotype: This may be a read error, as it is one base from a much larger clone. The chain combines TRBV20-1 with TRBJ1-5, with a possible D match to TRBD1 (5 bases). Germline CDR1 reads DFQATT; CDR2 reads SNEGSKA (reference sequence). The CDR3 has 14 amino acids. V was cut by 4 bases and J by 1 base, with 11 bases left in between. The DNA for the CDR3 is TGCAGTGCTAACCCAGGGTTGAGCAATCAGCCCCAGCATTTT. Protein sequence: CSANPGLSNQPQHF.

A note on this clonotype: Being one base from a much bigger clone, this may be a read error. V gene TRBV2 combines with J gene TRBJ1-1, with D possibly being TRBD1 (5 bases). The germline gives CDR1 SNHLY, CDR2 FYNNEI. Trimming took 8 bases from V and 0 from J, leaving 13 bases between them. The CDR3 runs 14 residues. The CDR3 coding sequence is TGTGCCAGCGGGGATCAGGGAATGAACACTGAAGCTTTCTTT. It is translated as CASGDQGMNTEAFF. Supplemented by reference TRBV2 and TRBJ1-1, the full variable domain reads EPEVTQTPSHQVTQMGQEVILRCVPISNHLYFYWYRQILGQKVEFLVSFYNNEISEKSEIFDDQFSVERPDGSNFTLKIRSTKLEDSAMYFCASGDQGMNTEAFFGQGTRLTVV.

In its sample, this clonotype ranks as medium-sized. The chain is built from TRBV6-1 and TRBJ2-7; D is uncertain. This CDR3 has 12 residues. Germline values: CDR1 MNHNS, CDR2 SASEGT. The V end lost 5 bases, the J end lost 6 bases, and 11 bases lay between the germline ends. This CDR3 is CASSHASSEQYF. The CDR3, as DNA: TGTGCCAGCAGTCATGCTAGTAGCGAGCAGTACTTC.

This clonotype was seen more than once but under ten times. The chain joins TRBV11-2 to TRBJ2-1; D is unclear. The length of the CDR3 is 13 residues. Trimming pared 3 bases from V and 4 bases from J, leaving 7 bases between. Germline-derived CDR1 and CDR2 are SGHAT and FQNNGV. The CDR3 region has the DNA TGTGCCAGCAGCTTGCGCGCATACAATGAGCAGTTCTTC. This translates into CASSLRAYNEQFF.

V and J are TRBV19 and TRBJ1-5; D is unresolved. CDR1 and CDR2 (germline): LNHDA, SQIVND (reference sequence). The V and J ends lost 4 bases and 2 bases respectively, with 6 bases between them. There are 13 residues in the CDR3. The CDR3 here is CASSKWGNQPQHF. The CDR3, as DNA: TGTGCCAGTAGTAAATGGGGCAATCAGCCCCAGCATTTT.

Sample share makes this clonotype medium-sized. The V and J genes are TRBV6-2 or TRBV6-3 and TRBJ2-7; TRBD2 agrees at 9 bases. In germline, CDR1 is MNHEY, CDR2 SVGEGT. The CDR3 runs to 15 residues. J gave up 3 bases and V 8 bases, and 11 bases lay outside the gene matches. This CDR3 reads CASSSPGLALYEQYF. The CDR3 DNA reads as TGTGCCAGCTCTTCCCCGGGACTAGCTCTCTACGAGCAGTACTTC.

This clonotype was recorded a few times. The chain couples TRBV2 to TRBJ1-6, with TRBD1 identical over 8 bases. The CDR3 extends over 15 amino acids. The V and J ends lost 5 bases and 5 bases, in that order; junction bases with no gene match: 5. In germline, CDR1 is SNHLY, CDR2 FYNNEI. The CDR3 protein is CASSIRGRNNSPLHF. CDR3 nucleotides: TGTGCCAGCAGTATCAGGGGGCGGAATAATTCACCCCTCCACTTT. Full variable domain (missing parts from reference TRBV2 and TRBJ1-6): EPEVTQTPSHQVTQMGQEVILRCVPISNHLYFYWYRQILGQKVEFLVSFYNNEISEKSEIFDDQFSVERPDGSNFTLKIRSTKLEDSAMYFCASSIRGRNNSPLHFGNGTRLTVT.

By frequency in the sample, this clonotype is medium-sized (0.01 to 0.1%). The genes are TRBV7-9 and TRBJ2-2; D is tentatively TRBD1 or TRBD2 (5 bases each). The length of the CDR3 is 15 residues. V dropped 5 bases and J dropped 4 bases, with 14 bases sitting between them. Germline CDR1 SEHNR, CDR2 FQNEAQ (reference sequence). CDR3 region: CASSPPLGPTGELFF. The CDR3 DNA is TGTGCCAGCAGCCCACCCTTGGGACCCACCGGGGAGCTGTTTTTT.

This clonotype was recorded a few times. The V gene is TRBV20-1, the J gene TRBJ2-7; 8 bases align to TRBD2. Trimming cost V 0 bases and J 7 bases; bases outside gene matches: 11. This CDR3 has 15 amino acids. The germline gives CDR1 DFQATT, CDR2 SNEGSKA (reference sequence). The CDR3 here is CSARDNREGGWEQYF. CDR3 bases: TGCAGTGCTAGAGATAACCGGGAGGGGGGATGGGAGCAGTACTTC.

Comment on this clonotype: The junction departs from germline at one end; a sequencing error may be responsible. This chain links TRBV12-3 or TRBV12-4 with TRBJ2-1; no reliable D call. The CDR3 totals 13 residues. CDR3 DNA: TGTGCCAGCAGTCGTTCCCCTTCCAATGGGCAGTTCTTC. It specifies CASSRSPSNGQFF.

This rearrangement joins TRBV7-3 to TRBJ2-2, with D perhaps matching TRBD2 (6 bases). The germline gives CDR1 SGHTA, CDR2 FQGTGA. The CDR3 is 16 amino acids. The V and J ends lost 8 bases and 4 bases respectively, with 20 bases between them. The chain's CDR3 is CASSDSGRGGTGELFF. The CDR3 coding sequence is TGTGCCAGCTCCGATAGCGGCCGAGGCGGCACCGGGGAGCTGTTTTTT.

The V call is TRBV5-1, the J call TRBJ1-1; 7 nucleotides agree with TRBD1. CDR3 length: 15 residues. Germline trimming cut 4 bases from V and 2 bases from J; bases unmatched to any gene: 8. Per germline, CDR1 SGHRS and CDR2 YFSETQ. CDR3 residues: CASSMDRILNTEAFF. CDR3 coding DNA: TGCGCCAGCAGCATGGACAGGATACTAAACACTGAAGCTTTCTTT.

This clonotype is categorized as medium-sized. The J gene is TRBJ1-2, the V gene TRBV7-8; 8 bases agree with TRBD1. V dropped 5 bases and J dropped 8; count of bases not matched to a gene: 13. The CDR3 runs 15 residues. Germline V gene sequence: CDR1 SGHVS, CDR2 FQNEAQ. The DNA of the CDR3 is TGTGCCAGCAGCACGCGGACCGGGACAGGAGAGGGCTACACCTTC. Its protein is CASSTRTGTGEGYTF. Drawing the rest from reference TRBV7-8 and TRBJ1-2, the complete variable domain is GAGVSQSPRYKVAKRGQDVALRCDPISGHVSLFWYQQALGQGPEFLTYFQNEAQLDKSGLPSDRFFAERPEGSVSTLKIQRTQQEDSAVYLCASSTRTGTGEGYTFGSGTRLTVV.

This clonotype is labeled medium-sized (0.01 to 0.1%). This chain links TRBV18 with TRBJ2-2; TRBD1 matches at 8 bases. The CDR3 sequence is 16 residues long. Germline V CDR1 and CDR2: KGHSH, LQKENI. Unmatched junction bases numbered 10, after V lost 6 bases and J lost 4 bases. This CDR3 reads CASSGRTGTLTGELFF. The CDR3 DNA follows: TGTGCCAGCTCGGGGCGGACAGGGACTCTCACCGGGGAGCTGTTTTTT.

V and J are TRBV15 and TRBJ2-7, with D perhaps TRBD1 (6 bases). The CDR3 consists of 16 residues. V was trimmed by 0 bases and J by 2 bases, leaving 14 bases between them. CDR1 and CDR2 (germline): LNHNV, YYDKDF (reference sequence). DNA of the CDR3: TGTGCCACCAGCAGAGATTGGGACACCAATACCTACGAGCAGTACTTC. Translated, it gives CATSRDWDTNTYEQYF.

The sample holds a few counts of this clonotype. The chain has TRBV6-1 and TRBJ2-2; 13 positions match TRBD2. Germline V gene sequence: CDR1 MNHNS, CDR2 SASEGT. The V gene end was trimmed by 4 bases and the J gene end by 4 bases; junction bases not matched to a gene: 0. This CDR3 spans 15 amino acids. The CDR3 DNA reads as TGTGCCAGCAGTGGGACTAGCGGGAGCACCGGGGAGCTGTTTTTT. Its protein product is CASSGTSGSTGELFF.

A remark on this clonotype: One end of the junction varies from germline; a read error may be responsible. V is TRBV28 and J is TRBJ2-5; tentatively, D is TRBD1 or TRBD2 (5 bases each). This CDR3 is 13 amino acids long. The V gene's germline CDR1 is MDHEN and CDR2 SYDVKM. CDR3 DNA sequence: TGTGCCAGCAAAATTGGGACGGAGGAGACCGAGTACTTC. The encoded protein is CASKIGTEETEYF.

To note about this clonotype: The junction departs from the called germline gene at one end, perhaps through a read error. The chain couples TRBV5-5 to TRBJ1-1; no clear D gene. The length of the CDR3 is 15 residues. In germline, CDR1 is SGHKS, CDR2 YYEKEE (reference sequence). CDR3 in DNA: TGTGCCAGCAGCTTGGACCCGGGCACAAACACTGAAACTTTCTTT. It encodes CASSLDPGTNTETFF.

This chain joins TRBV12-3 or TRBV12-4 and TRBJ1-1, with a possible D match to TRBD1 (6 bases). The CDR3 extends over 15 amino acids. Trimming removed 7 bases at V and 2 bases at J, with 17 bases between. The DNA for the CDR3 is TGTGCCAGCAACTCTGTAGGGGGGTTAAACACTGAAGCTTTCTTT. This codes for CASNSVGGLNTEAFF.

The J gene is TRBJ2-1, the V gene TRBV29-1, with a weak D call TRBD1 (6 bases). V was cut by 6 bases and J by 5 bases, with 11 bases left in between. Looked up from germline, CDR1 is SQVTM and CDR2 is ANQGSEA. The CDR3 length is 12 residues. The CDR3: CSVPTGNNEQFF. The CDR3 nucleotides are TGCAGCGTACCCACAGGGAACAATGAGCAGTTCTTC.